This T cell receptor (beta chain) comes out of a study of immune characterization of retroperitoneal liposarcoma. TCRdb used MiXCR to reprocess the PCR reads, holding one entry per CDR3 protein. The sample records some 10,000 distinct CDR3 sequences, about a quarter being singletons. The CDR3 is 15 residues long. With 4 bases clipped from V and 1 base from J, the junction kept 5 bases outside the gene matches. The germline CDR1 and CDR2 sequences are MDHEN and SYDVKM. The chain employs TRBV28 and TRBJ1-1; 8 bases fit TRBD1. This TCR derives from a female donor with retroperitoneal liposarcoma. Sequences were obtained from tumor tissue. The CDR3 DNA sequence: TGTGCCAGCAGTTCCCGGGACAGGTGGAACACTGAAGCTTTCTTT. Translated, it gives CASSSRDRWNTEAFF.